This TCR beta chain is drawn from a study of T cell responses to AZD1222 COVID-19 vaccine. Sequencing was performed with immunoSEQ multiplex PCR; in TCRdb, only in-frame clones are kept and a portion is missing. This sample yields some 120,000 clones, of which more than 85% are seen a single time; 6.5% to 8.5% belongs to the top ten. Notes on the study in general: Regions 160-218 and 743-854 dominated among vaccine-associated CD4 TCRs spanning spike.

With respect to this clone: Its target is unknown.

The sequences come from peripheral blood, collected on day 0 of AZD1222 vaccination. This receptor was identified in an adult in good health.

The CDR3 is CASRVGTGGKGYTF. The CDR3 nucleotides read TGTGCCAGCAGAGTCGGGACAGGGGGGAAAGGCTACACCTTC. The chain is built from TRBV27 and TRBJ1-2; TRBD1 matches 11 bases. From germline, CDR1 is MNHEY and CDR2 SMNVEV (reference sequence). J gave up 8 bases and V 6 bases, and 8 bases lay outside the gene matches. The CDR3 consists of 14 residues.